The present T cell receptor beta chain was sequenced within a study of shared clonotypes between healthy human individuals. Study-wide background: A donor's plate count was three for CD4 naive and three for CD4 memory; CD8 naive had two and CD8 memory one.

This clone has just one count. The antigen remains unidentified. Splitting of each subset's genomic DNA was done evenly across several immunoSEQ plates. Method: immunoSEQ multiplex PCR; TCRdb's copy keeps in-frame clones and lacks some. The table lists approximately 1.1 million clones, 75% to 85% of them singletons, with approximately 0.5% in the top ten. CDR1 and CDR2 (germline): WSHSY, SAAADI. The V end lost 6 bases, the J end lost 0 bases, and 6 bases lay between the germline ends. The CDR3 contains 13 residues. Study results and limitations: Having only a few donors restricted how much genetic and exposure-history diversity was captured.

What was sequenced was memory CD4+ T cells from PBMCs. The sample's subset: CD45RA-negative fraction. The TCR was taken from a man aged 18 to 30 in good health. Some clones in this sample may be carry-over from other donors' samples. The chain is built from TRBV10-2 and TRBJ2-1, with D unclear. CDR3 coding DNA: TGCGCCAGCAGGGCAGGCTCCTACAATGAGCAGTTCTTC. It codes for CASRAGSYNEQFF.